The 26 T cell receptor beta chains below all came from one sample that was sequenced in a study of CD8 T cells in ankylosing spondylitis. TCRdb reprocessed the 5' RACE reads with MiXCR, giving one entry per CDR3 protein. The sample holds some 27,000 distinct CDR3 sequences, 5.3% seen once. The sequencing input was blood, either unsorted or a sorted T cell fraction (not recorded which). These receptors originate from a female donor with ankylosing spondylitis or in good health (not recorded which).

The sample holds many counts of this clonotype. This chain uses TRBV9 with TRBJ1-6, with D unclear. This CDR3 is 16 amino acids long. Trimming stripped 0 bases from V and 3 bases from J, with 10 bases between. Germline CDR1 is SGDLS and CDR2 is YYNGEE. The CDR3 nucleotides are TGTGCCAGCAGCGTAGGAGGGTCGGGCTATAATTCACCCCTCCACTTT. Amino acid sequence: CASSVGGSGYNSPLHF.

In its sample, this clonotype was seen many times. The chain couples TRBV9 to TRBJ2-5, with TRBD2 identical over 10 bases. After removal of 3 bases from V and 4 bases from J, the junction contained 12 bases not matched to a gene. The germline CDR1 and CDR2 sequences are SGDLS and YYNGEE. CDR3 length equals 17 residues. The CDR3 DNA reads as TGTGCCAGCAGCGCCCGGCCTAGCGGGAGATGGGGAGAGACCCAGTACTTC. The encoded protein is CASSARPSGRWGETQYF.

This clonotype was counted ten times or more. V usage is TRBV9 and J usage is TRBJ1-3, with D unresolved. V was cut by 1 base and J by 2 bases, with 7 bases left in between. Germline V gene data show CDR1 as SGDLS and CDR2 as YYNGEE. The CDR3 runs 14 residues. In DNA form, the CDR3 reads TGTGCCAGCAGCGTAAACGGAGCTGGAAACACCATATATTTT. This encodes CASSVNGAGNTIYF.

This clonotype is termed medium-sized. V and J are TRBV9 and TRBJ2-5; D not resolved. V was cut by 0 bases and J by 1 base, with 13 bases left in between. The CDR3 totals 16 residues. Looked up from germline, CDR1 is SGDLS and CDR2 is YYNGEE. The CDR3 region has the DNA TGTGCCAGCAGCGTAGCTATAGGTGGCAGCCAAGAGACCCAGTACTTC. Translating gives CASSVAIGGSQETQYF.

This clonotype is termed medium-sized. The chain couples TRBV9 to TRBJ2-2; TRBD2 matches 10 bases. The V and J ends lost 2 bases and 0 bases, in that order; junction bases with no gene match: 10. The CDR3 runs to 19 residues. Germline values: CDR1 SGDLS, CDR2 YYNGEE. As DNA, the CDR3 is TGTGCCAGCAGCGTGCGTGGTAGCGGGGGGCCGACGAACACCGGGGAGCTGTTTTTT. Residues: CASSVRGSGGPTNTGELFF.

V and J are TRBV9 and TRBJ2-3; unclear D gene. The CDR3 is made up of 12 amino acids. Trimming took 5 bases from V and 3 from J, leaving 7 bases between them. CDR1 and CDR2 (germline): SGDLS, YYNGEE. CDR3 in DNA: TGTGCCAGCAGTTCCCCAACAGATACGCAGTATTTT. Its translation: CASSSPTDTQYF.

This clonotype was recorded at least ten times. The rearrangement links TRBV9 to TRBJ2-2; tentative D call: TRBD2 (6 bases). This CDR3 spans 13 amino acids. Trimming left V 4 bases short and J 6 bases short, with 10 bases between. CDR1 is SGDLS and CDR2 is YYNGEE in the germline V gene. In nucleotides, the CDR3 is TGTGCCAGCAGCCTTGGACTACCCGGGGAGCTGTTTTTT. This gives the protein CASSLGLPGELFF.

This clonotype occurred many times. The rearrangement links TRBV9 to TRBJ1-6; 8 bases fit TRBD1. Losses at the gene ends were 4 bases for V and 7 bases for J; bases not matched to a gene: 4. The CDR3 is 14 amino acids. Germline CDR1 is SGDLS and CDR2 is YYNGEE. The CDR3 coding sequence is TGTGCCAGCAGCCCCGGGACAGGCAATTCACCCCTCCACTTT. Translation: CASSPGTGNSPLHF.

By share, this clonotype ranks as medium-sized (0.01 to 0.1%). The rearrangement uses TRBV9 and TRBJ1-5; D is unresolved. CDR1 and CDR2 (germline): SGDLS, YYNGEE. Trimming pared 4 bases from V and 3 bases from J, leaving 14 bases between. The length of the CDR3 is 15 residues. For the CDR3, the DNA is TGTGCCAGCAGCCCAGATTTAGGCTACAATCAGCCCCAGCATTTT. Translating gives CASSPDLGYNQPQHF.

The genes are TRBV9 and TRBJ2-1, with D perhaps matching TRBD1 (6 bases). Per germline, CDR1 SGDLS and CDR2 YYNGEE. CDR3 length equals 15 residues. V lost 4 bases to trimming and J lost 6 bases, with 17 bases between them. CDR3 DNA sequence: TGTGCCAGCAGCCCCGAGTGGGGGCGAGGCAATGAGCAGTTCTTC. Amino acid sequence: CASSPEWGRGNEQFF. The variable domain in full, with the rest retrieved from reference TRBV9 and TRBJ2-1, is DSGVTQTPKHLITATGQRVTLRCSPRSGDLSVYWYQQSLDQGLQFLIQYYNGEERAKGNILERFSAQQFPDLHSELNLSSLELGDSALYFCASSPEWGRGNEQFFGPGTRLTVL.

In its sample, this clonotype was seen many times. V gene TRBV9 combines with J gene TRBJ1-4; D not resolved. Trimming took off 3 bases at V and 8 bases at J, with 17 bases between the two ends. Germline CDR1 SGDLS, CDR2 YYNGEE. This CDR3 is 15 amino acids long. This chain's CDR3 is CASSAMDGFREKLFF. CDR3 DNA: TGTGCCAGCAGCGCTATGGACGGGTTCCGGGAAAAACTGTTTTTT.

This clonotype was observed many times. V gene TRBV9 combines with J gene TRBJ2-6; D not resolved. Trimming stripped 4 bases from V and 3 bases from J, with 8 bases between. The CDR3 is made up of 14 amino acids. Germline V gives CDR1 SGDLS, CDR2 YYNGEE. The CDR3 spells CASSSPRGANVLTF. DNA of the CDR3: TGTGCCAGCAGCTCCCCGCGTGGGGCCAACGTCCTGACTTTC.

This clonotype was picked up many times. The chain employs TRBV9 and TRBJ2-5; D unresolved. This CDR3 spans 13 amino acids. Per germline, CDR1 SGDLS and CDR2 YYNGEE. V shed 9 bases and J shed 7 bases, with 19 bases lying between them. This chain's CDR3 is CATSESWAGTQYF. The CDR3 bases are TGTGCCACCTCCGAGAGTTGGGCCGGGACCCAGTACTTC.

This clonotype occurred many times. The V gene is TRBV9, the J gene TRBJ2-5; unclear D gene. The CDR3 has 13 residues. Germline-derived CDR1 and CDR2 are SGDLS and YYNGEE. Deletions cut 0 bases from V and 4 bases from J, with 7 bases between. The CDR3 loop is CASSVGTRETQYF. DNA for the CDR3: TGTGCCAGCAGCGTAGGTACGAGAGAGACCCAGTACTTC.

This clonotype has ten or more counts. This chain's CDR3 is CASSEGGGYGYTF. In nucleotides, the CDR3 is TGTGCCAGCAGCGAGGGGGGGGGCTATGGCTACACCTTC. V gene TRBV9 combines with J gene TRBJ1-2; D is possibly TRBD1 (6 bases). Trimming left V 3 bases short and J 4 bases short, with 10 bases between. Germline loops: CDR1 SGDLS, CDR2 YYNGEE. CDR3 length: 13 residues.

This clonotype was detected many times. J is TRBJ2-5 and V is TRBV9, with TRBD2 matching 11 bases. The CDR3 runs 18 residues. Germline V CDR1 and CDR2: SGDLS, YYNGEE. V lost 0 bases, J lost 0 bases, and 7 bases stayed unmatched. The CDR3 coding sequence is TGTGCCAGCAGCGTAGGTCCTAGCGGGGGGAAGTACCAAGAGACCCAGTACTTC. Its protein is CASSVGPSGGKYQETQYF.

In its sample, this clonotype was seen many times. The chain joins TRBV9 to TRBJ2-1; TRBD2 matches at 11 bases. J was trimmed by 0 bases and V by 3 bases; bases with no gene match: 5. From germline, CDR1 is SGDLS and CDR2 YYNGEE. The CDR3 is 17 amino acids. This chain's CDR3 is CASSGLAGLSSYNEQFF. CDR3 nucleotide sequence: TGTGCCAGCAGCGGACTAGCGGGACTGAGCTCCTACAATGAGCAGTTCTTC.

This clonotype is categorized as medium-sized. The chain joins TRBV9 to TRBJ1-1; 11 nucleotides agree with TRBD1. V lost 0 bases to trimming and J lost 11 bases; unmatched junction nucleotides: 6. Germline loops: CDR1 SGDLS, CDR2 YYNGEE. The CDR3 runs to 14 residues. The CDR3 region is CASSVEDRGPRAFF. Written as DNA, the CDR3 is TGTGCCAGCAGCGTAGAGGACAGGGGGCCCCGGGCTTTCTTT.

This clonotype showed up many times. The V and J genes are TRBV9 and TRBJ2-1; the match to TRBD2 covers 8 bases. Germline trimming cut 3 bases from V and 6 bases from J; bases unmatched to any gene: 5. This CDR3 has 14 residues. The germline CDR1 and CDR2 sequences are SGDLS and YYNGEE. The CDR3 loop reads CASSALGGVNEQFF. The CDR3 region has the DNA TGTGCCAGCAGCGCCCTCGGGGGGGTCAATGAGCAGTTCTTC.

This clonotype was seen repeatedly, ten times or more. This chain joins TRBV9 and TRBJ1-2; D remains ambiguous. In germline, CDR1 is SGDLS, CDR2 YYNGEE. The CDR3 sequence is 14 residues long. V was pared by 0 bases and J by 0 bases, with 6 bases between. The CDR3 here is CASSVVDANYGYTF. CDR3 bases: TGTGCCAGCAGCGTAGTTGATGCTAACTATGGCTACACCTTC.

This clonotype occurred many times. The V call is TRBV9, the J call TRBJ2-3; 8 bases are a match to TRBD2. In germline, CDR1 is SGDLS, CDR2 YYNGEE. J gave up 3 bases and V 4 bases, and 19 bases lay outside the gene matches. The CDR3 totals 19 residues. The CDR3 nucleotides are TGTGCCAGCAGCAGCAGGGGCCGAGAGGCGGGGGGCTTGACAGATACGCAGTATTTT. Its translation is CASSSRGREAGGLTDTQYF.

This clonotype showed up many times. At one end, the junction sequence differs from germline, possibly due to a read error. The rearrangement uses TRBV9 and TRBJ1-1; D ambiguous. This CDR3 is built from 14 residues. Germline CDR1 SGDLS, CDR2 YYNGEE. The CDR3 spells CASSLGERNTAAFF. In nucleotides, the CDR3 is TGTGCCAGCAGCCTGGGCGAAAGGAACACTGCAGCTTTCTTT.

This clonotype came up a few times. This rearrangement joins TRBV9 to TRBJ1-2, with D unresolved. This CDR3 has 12 residues. CDR1 and CDR2 from the germline V gene are SGDLS and YYNGEE. Trimming pared 5 bases from V and 8 bases from J, leaving 13 bases between. The CDR3 loop reads CASSDGNWGYTF. The CDR3 DNA follows: TGTGCCAGCAGTGACGGGAATTGGGGCTACACCTTC.

This clonotype was picked up a small number of times. The chain employs TRBV9 and TRBJ2-7, with D possibly matching TRBD2 (6 bases). V was cut by 3 bases and J by 2 bases, with 15 bases left in between. Germline V gene sequence: CDR1 SGDLS, CDR2 YYNGEE. The CDR3 loop spans 15 amino acids. The CDR3 spells CASSAEGRGTYEQYF. In nucleotides, the CDR3 is TGTGCCAGCAGCGCCGAGGGGCGGGGAACCTACGAGCAGTACTTC.

This clonotype is medium-sized (0.01 to 0.1%) by share. This chain uses TRBV9 with TRBJ2-1, with TRBD2 as a possible D gene (6 bases). Looked up from germline, CDR1 is SGDLS and CDR2 is YYNGEE. The V and J ends lost 2 bases and 0 bases respectively, with 12 bases between them. There are 16 residues in the CDR3. The CDR3 region has the DNA TGTGCCAGCAGCGTGTTAGCGGTGAGCTCCTACAATGAGCAGTTCTTC. This encodes CASSVLAVSSYNEQFF.

Ten or more counts support this clonotype. The chain carries TRBV9 and TRBJ1-2, with a possible D match to TRBD1 (6 bases). V dropped 0 bases and J dropped 8 bases, with 8 bases sitting between them. The CDR3 spans 12 residues. Germline V gene lookup returns CDR1 SGDLS and CDR2 YYNGEE. In nucleotides, the CDR3 is TGTGCCAGCAGCGTAGGCAGGGGCGGCTACACCTTC. Protein product: CASSVGRGGYTF.